The rows below give T cell receptor beta chains drawn from one sample of a study of PD-1 blockade in classical Hodgkin lymphoma. TCRdb keeps only in-frame clones here, not all; method: immunoSEQ multiplex PCR. Of tens of thousands of clones detected, about 75% appear once; the ten largest clones hold about an eighth. The sequencing used peripheral blood mononuclear cells (PBMCs), collected before the fourth cycle of nivolumab. These receptors originate from a human donor with classical Hodgkin lymphoma. CDR3s include the opening cysteine and the closing phenylalanine or tryptophan. D genes are given only for firm matches. A row's size may be missing; if present it is once, few, many or a size class.

CDR3 length	D gene	V gene	J gene	clone size	CDR3 protein	CDR3 DNA
16	TRBD2	TRBV7-9	TRBJ2-1	NA	CASSLSPGLDRDEQFF	TGTGCCAGCAGCTTATCGCCCGGACTAGATCGAGATGAGCAGTTCTTC
16	TRBD2	TRBV28	TRBJ2-1	few	CASRASGTSGYNEQFF	TGTGCCAGCAGAGCCTCCGGGACTAGCGGCTACAATGAGCAGTTCTTC
17	TRBD2	TRBV4-1	TRBJ2-3	NA	CASSQPPGLESTDTQYF	TGCGCCAGCAGCCAACCGCCGGGACTAGAAAGCACAGATACGCAGTATTTT
15	TRBD2	TRBV11-3	TRBJ2-3	once	CASSLVLASGDTQYF	TGTGCCAGCAGCTTAGTATTGGCTAGCGGAGATACGCAGTATTTT
16	TRBD1	TRBV2	TRBJ2-1	NA	CASSGPGQGSYNEQFF	TGTGCCAGCAGCGGACCGGGACAGGGATCCTACAATGAGCAGTTCTTC
15	NA	TRBV6-5	TRBJ1-3	NA	CASSPVRGPGNTIYF	TGTGCCAGCAGTCCGGTGAGAGGGCCTGGAAACACCATATATTTT
15	NA	TRBV21-1	TRBJ2-4	NA	CASSALPGGSNIQYF	TGTGCCAGCAGCGCCTTACCAGGGGGATCAAACATTCAGTACTTC
18	TRBD2	TRBV28	TRBJ2-6	NA	CASSKNGGLAAGANVLTF	TGTGCCAGCAGTAAGAACGGGGGACTAGCAGCAGGGGCCAACGTCCTGACTTTC
16	TRBD1	TRBV9	TRBJ2-7	NA	CASSVYPTGGHSEQYF	TGTGCCAGCAGCGTATACCCGACAGGGGGCCACAGCGAGCAGTACTTC
16	TRBD1	TRBV28	TRBJ1-1	NA	CASSSPGQGLSTEAFF	TGTGCCAGCAGTTCCCCGGGACAGGGGCTGAGCACTGAAGCTTTCTTT
13	TRBD1	TRBV28	TRBJ1-5	many	CASQGFSFQPQHF	TGTGCCTCACAGGGGTTTTCGTTTCAGCCCCAGCATTTT
16	NA	TRBV4-1	TRBJ2-5	NA	CASSQLRLVSQETQYF	TGCGCCAGCAGCCAACTTCGCCTAGTTTCCCAAGAGACCCAGTACTTC
11	NA	TRBV20-1	TRBJ1-2	few	CSGSGNYGYTF	TGCAGTGGGAGTGGTAACTATGGCTACACCTTC
16	NA	TRBV6-5	TRBJ2-7	once	CASSYSNESPQGEQYF	TGTGCCAGCAGTTACTCGAACGAGTCTCCTCAGGGCGAGCAGTACTTC
17	NA	TRBV11-3	TRBJ2-2	many	CASSQPAGRPNTGELFF	TGTGCCAGCAGCCAACCGGCGGGCAGGCCGAACACCGGGGAGCTGTTTTTT
13	NA	TRBV7-2	TRBJ2-3	NA	CASSFVGLGTQYF	TGTGCCAGCAGCTTCGTAGGCCTTGGGACGCAGTATTTT
13	NA	TRBV28	TRBJ1-5	NA	CASTRTAYQPQHF	TGTGCCAGCACCCGGACAGCCTATCAGCCCCAGCATTTT
18	NA	TRBV28	TRBJ1-1	NA	CASSLFGQGNLKDTEAFF	TGTGCCAGCAGTTTATTTGGTCAGGGGAATTTGAAGGACACTGAAGCTTTCTTT
15	TRBD2	TRBV5-1	TRBJ2-2	NA	CASSPGGDLTGELFF	TGCGCCAGCAGCCCCGGGGGGGATTTGACCGGGGAGCTGTTTTTT
13	NA	TRBV5-1	TRBJ1-2	NA	CASSPLGGYGYTF	TGCGCCAGCAGCCCTCTTGGGGGGTATGGCTACACCTTC
14	TRBD2	TRBV7-2	TRBJ2-7	NA	CASSFGLAAPRKYF	TGTGCCAGCAGCTTCGGACTAGCGGCCCCCCGGAAGTACTTC
15	NA	TRBV13	TRBJ1-4	NA	CASRSTGREPEKLFF	TGTGCCAGCAGGTCAACGGGCAGGGAACCTGAAAAACTGTTTTTT
14	TRBD2	TRBV25-1	TRBJ2-7	NA	CASSEAGGIYEQYF	TGTGCCAGCAGTGAAGCGGGAGGCATTTACGAGCAGTACTTC
13	NA	TRBV5-5	TRBJ2-7	many	CASSLSLGYEQYF	TGTGCCAGCAGCTTGTCTTTGGGCTACGAGCAGTACTTC
17	TRBD2	TRBV7-9	TRBJ2-3	NA	CASSLAIAGDGTDTQYF	TGTGCCAGCAGCTTAGCGATAGCGGGAGATGGTACAGATACGCAGTATTTT
16	TRBD2	TRBV11-3	TRBJ2-1	NA	CASSKLAGALVNEQFF	TGTGCCAGCAGCAAGCTAGCGGGAGCTCTGGTTAATGAGCAGTTCTTC
15	TRBD2	TRBV4-1	TRBJ2-5	NA	CASSRSLAGVETQYF	TGCGCCAGCAGCCGATCCCTAGCGGGAGTAGAGACCCAGTACTTC
16	NA	TRBV19	TRBJ2-5	few	CASSRQVYLTQETQYF	TGTGCCAGTAGTAGACAGGTTTATCTTACCCAAGAGACCCAGTACTTC
17	TRBD1	TRBV5-1	TRBJ2-7	NA	CASSNLPGQGESGEQYF	TGCGCCAGCAGCAACCTTCCGGGACAGGGAGAGTCAGGCGAGCAGTACTTC
15	NA	TRBV6-1	TRBJ2-5	NA	CASSGHFPSQETQYF	TGTGCCAGCAGCGGACACTTCCCGTCCCAAGAGACCCAGTACTTC
15	TRBD2	TRBV6-1	TRBJ2-3	NA	CASRLRLAVTDTQYF	TGTGCCAGCAGATTGAGACTAGCCGTCACAGATACGCAGTATTTT
14	NA	TRBV2	TRBJ2-4	NA	CASSPHLAKNIQYF	TGTGCCAGCAGTCCACACCTAGCCAAAAACATTCAGTACTTC
14	NA	TRBV2	TRBJ1-1	NA	CASTEGAMNTEAFF	TGTGCCAGCACCGAAGGGGCTATGAACACTGAAGCTTTCTTT
16	TRBD2	TRBV6-5	TRBJ2-3	few	CASSYFASGPTDTQYF	TGTGCCAGCAGTTACTTCGCTAGCGGGCCAACAGATACGCAGTATTTT
15	TRBD2	TRBV9	TRBJ2-2	NA	CASSPGLAYTGELFF	TGTGCCAGCAGCCCGGGACTAGCTTACACCGGGGAGCTGTTTTTT
14	NA	TRBV2	TRBJ2-2	few	CASTGRSNTGELFF	TGTGCCAGCACGGGGCGGTCGAACACCGGGGAGCTGTTTTTT
11	NA	TRBV7-9	TRBJ1-1	NA	CASSFEGQFFF	TGTGCCAGCAGCTTCGAGGGGCAGTTTTTCTTT
16	NA	TRBV19	TRBJ2-1	NA	CASTPRGGFGYNEQFF	TGTGCCAGTACCCCGAGGGGGGGGTTTGGCTACAATGAGCAGTTCTTC
13	NA	TRBV7-9	TRBJ1-2	few	CASSPSVLYGYTF	TGTGCCAGCAGCCCTTCGGTACTCTATGGCTACACCTTC
17	TRBD1	TRBV10-3	TRBJ1-4	NA	CASGDSYKKGTNEKLFF	TGTGCCAGTGGGGACAGTTACAAAAAGGGAACTAATGAAAAACTGTTTTTT
16	NA	TRBV10-1	TRBJ2-5	NA	CASRVIRLTIQETQYF	TGCGCCAGCAGGGTGATAAGACTCACTATACAAGAGACCCAGTACTTC
14	TRBD2	TRBV5-1	TRBJ2-5	NA	CASSLELAVETQYF	TGCGCCAGCAGCCTGGAACTAGCGGTGGAGACCCAGTACTTC
14	NA	TRBV6-5	TRBJ2-5	NA	CASSYSLLAQTQYF	TGTGCCAGCAGTTACTCTCTCCTAGCGCAGACCCAGTACTTC
15	TRBD2	TRBV7-2	TRBJ2-1	NA	CASSFLGTSGRKGVF	TGTGCCAGCAGCTTCTTAGGGACTAGCGGGAGAAAGGGGGTCTTC
13	NA	TRBV5-4	TRBJ2-2	once	CASSPLMTGELFF	TGTGCCAGCAGCCCTCTTATGACCGGGGAGCTGTTTTTT
14	TRBD1	TRBV7-2	TRBJ1-4	NA	CASSLWDSNEKLFF	TGTGCCAGCAGCTTATGGGACAGTAATGAAAAACTGTTTTTT
14	NA	TRBV9	TRBJ1-1	NA	CASSVNQGNTEAFF	TGTGCCAGCAGCGTGAACCAGGGGAACACTGAGGCTTTCTTT